This T cell receptor (beta chain) was recovered during a study of blood T cell repertoires in COVID-19. Study overall: The United States, Italy and Spain supplied acute and convalescent COVID-19 samples. In each case, the material was cDNA or gDNA derived from T cells, B-cell-depleted T cells, or PBMCs.

Assay: immunoSEQ multiplex PCR; the TCRdb copy retains only in-frame clones and omits some. The sample carries hundreds of thousands of clones, 75% to 90% recorded once. The age range of participants was 18 to 89 years, with residence in about two dozen US areas. Recovery among Cohort 3 donors was established by two negative PCRs, clearance, or symptom resolution. The CDR3 spans 15 residues. The germline V gene encodes CDR1 SGHNT and CDR2 YYREEE (reference sequence). V shed 2 bases, J shed 5 bases, and the junction held 9 bases outside the gene matches. The genes are TRBV5-4 and TRBJ2-7, with 8 bases aligning to TRBD1. The TCR sequence derives from a man aged 25 to 45 who had recovered from COVID-19. Sequencing used PBMCs or T cells enriched from blood (not recorded which). The CDR3 region has the DNA TGTGCCAGCAGCTTTTTTATGACAGGGGTCAACGAGCAGTACTTC. Protein product: CASSFFMTGVNEQYF. Full variable domain (remainder filled in from reference TRBV5-4 and TRBJ2-7): ETGVTQSPTHLIKTRGQQVTLRCSSQSGHNTVSWYQQALGQGPQFIFQYYREEENGRGNFPPRFSGLQFPNYSSELNVNALELDDSALYLCASSFFMTGVNEQYFGPGTRLTVT.